The clone carrying this T cell receptor beta chain was detected once. Its antigen is unidentified. The data were obtained in a study of identifying expanded T cells in peripheral blood. Study results and caveats: Over two and four weeks, about 15 and 18 clones changed, versus roughly 1.1 between replicates. Roughly two-week clone count variance significantly increased as total template count grew.

During the collection period, no donor immune events like infections were recorded. Assay: immunoSEQ multiplex PCR; the TCRdb copy retains only in-frame clones and omits some. The table records around 95,000 clones, 80% to 90% of them present only once. This CDR3 region has 15 residues. V lost 6 bases and J 4 bases, leaving 15 bases between the germline ends. Germline V gives CDR1 MNHEY, CDR2 SVGAGI. This clonotype was sampled from a person between 18 and 69 years old in good health. The sequenced material came from blood. This chain joins TRBV6-5 and TRBJ1-4; D gene ambiguous. The CDR3 sequence is CASRGGFYNNEKLFF. DNA of the CDR3: TGTGCCAGCAGAGGAGGGTTTTATAATAATGAAAAACTGTTTTTT.